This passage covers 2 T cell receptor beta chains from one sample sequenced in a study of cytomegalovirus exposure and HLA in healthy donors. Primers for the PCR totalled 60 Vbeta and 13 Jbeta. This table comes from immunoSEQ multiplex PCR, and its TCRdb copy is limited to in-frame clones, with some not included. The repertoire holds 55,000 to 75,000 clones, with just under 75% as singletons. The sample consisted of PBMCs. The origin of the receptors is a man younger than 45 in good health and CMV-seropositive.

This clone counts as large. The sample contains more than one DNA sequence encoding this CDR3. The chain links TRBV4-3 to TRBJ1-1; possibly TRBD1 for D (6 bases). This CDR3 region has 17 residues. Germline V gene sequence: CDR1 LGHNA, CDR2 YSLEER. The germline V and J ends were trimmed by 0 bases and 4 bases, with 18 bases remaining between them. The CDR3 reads CASSQDRGGIGGTEAFF. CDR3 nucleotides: TGCGCCAGCAGCCAAGATCGAGGGGGAATCGGAGGCACTGAAGCTTTCTTT.

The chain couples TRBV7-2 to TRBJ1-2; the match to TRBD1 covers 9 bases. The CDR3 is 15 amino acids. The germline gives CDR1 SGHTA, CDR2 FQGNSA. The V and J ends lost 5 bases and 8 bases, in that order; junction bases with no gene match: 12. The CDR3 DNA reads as TGTGCCAGCAGCCGATACGGACAGGGGCGAGGAGGCTACACCTTC. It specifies CASSRYGQGRGGYTF. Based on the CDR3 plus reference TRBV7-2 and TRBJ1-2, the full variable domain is GAGVSQSPSNKVTEKGKDVELRCDPISGHTALYWYRQSLGQGLEFLIYFQGNSAPDKSGLPSDRFSAERTGGSVSTLTIQRTQQEDSAVYLCASSRYGQGRGGYTFGSGTRLTVV.